This TCR beta chain was observed in a study of regulatory T cells in long-lasting Graves disease. In regard to this clonotype: Its ends do not fully match the called genes, so a read error is possible.

Germline CDR1 is KGHDR and CDR2 is SFDVKD. The CDR3 extends over 19 amino acids. Described time point: newly diagnosed GD, antithyroid drugs for less than 3 months. The TCR library was prepared using RNA isolated from PBMCs. Building of the TCR beta libraries involved iRepertoire HTBI primers and Arm-PCR of CDR3 regions. Using its own MiXCR run on the multiplex PCR reads, TCRdb lists one record per CDR3 protein. The table lists about 500,000 distinct CDR3 sequences, approximately 12% of them singletons. A further study also used this sample, focusing on T cells in Graves' hyperthyroidism and ophthalmopathy.

This clonotype was sampled from a woman aged 25 to 45 with Graves disease. The rearrangement joins TRBV24-1 to TRBJ1-5; D unclear. The sequences come from peripheral blood mononuclear cells (PBMCs), collected at new diagnosis, from a patient treated with antithyroid drugs. The CDR3 sequence: CTTSDWTQPAPYSNQPQHF. CDR3 bases: TGTACCACCAGTGACTGGACCCAGCCGGCCCCTTATAGCAATCAGCCCCAGCATTTT.